The sequence of this T cell receptor beta chain was determined in a study of blood T cell repertoires in COVID-19. For the study at large: PBMCs, B-cell-depleted T cells, or T cells were the source of the cDNA or gDNA that made up the material.

Participants spanned ages about 18 to 90 years and resided in about two dozen US areas. Assignments of participants to cohorts depended upon their own reported clinical history. Per the study methods: For nucleated cells, counts were estimated from reference gene primer amplification. Assay: immunoSEQ multiplex PCR; the TCRdb copy retains only in-frame clones and omits some. V and J calls and clone size are as listed in that table; D and trimming were resolved from the DNA. The data hold 250,000 to 300,000 clones, with approximately 90% observed a single time. The source material was PBMCs or T cells enriched from blood (not recorded which). The TCR comes from a woman in her thirties or forties with acute COVID-19.

The CDR3 DNA is TGTGCCAGCACGATAGCGGGGGGGCGTAATGAGCAGTTCTTC. This sequence encodes CASTIAGGRNEQFF. The chain has TRBV5-4 and TRBJ2-1; TRBD2 matches 11 bases. The length of the CDR3 is 14 residues. CDR1 is SGHNT, CDR2 YYREEE, per germline (reference sequence). Germline trimming cut 6 bases from V and 7 bases from J; bases unmatched to any gene: 6.